Listed here are 10 T cell receptor beta chains from one sample, sequenced in a study of shared clonotypes between healthy human individuals. Assay used: immunoSEQ multiplex PCR; TCRdb lists only in-frame clones, some missing. This table holds roughly 2 million clones, roughly 94% found once. Sequencing was performed on naive CD4+ T cells sorted from blood. Subset of the sample: CD45RA+ positively selected. These receptors originate from a man in his late teens or twenties in good health.

The V call is TRBV10-2, the J call TRBJ2-5; 8 bases fit TRBD1. The V gene end was trimmed by 6 bases and the J gene end by 5 bases; junction bases not matched to a gene: 11. The CDR3 has 15 residues. The germline V gene has CDR1 WSHSY and CDR2 SAAADI. The CDR3 DNA sequence: TGCGCCAGCAGGGACGGACAGGGCGGGTATGAGACCCAGTACTTC. Translated: CASRDGQGGYETQYF.

Here the CDR3 reads CASSLGDRENSPLHF. As DNA, the CDR3 is TGTGCCAGCAGCTTAGGGGACAGGGAGAATTCACCCCTCCACTTT. V and J are TRBV11-2 and TRBJ1-6, with TRBD1 identical over 9 bases. This CDR3 has 15 residues. V shed 1 base, J shed 7 bases, and the junction held 2 bases outside the gene matches. Per the germline V gene, CDR1 is SGHAT and CDR2 is FQNNGV.

The V call is TRBV5-1, the J call TRBJ2-3; D may be TRBD1 (5 bases). Trimming left V 5 bases short and J 2 bases short, with 9 bases between. The CDR3 totals 13 residues. Germline CDR1 SGHRS, CDR2 YFSETQ. CDR3 region: CASSSDTTDTQYF. CDR3 sequence (DNA): TGCGCCAGCAGTTCGGACACCACAGATACGCAGTATTTT.

The chain uses TRBV6-1 and TRBJ2-3; D perhaps matches TRBD1 (6 bases). The CDR3 runs to 13 residues. Germline V CDR1 and CDR2: MNHNS, SASEGT. Trimming took off 7 bases at V and 3 bases at J, with 11 bases between the two ends. The CDR3, as DNA: TGTGCCAGCATTTTTCAGGGGACAGATACGCAGTATTTT. Translation gives CASIFQGTDTQYF.

The gene calls are TRBV4-2 and TRBJ2-1; TRBD1 matches 9 bases. The CDR3 is 15 amino acids. V was pared by 2 bases and J by 10 bases, with 9 bases of the junction left unmatched. CDR1 is LGHNA and CDR2 is YNFKEQ in the germline V gene. This chain's CDR3 is CASSQTGQGLKEQFF. The DNA of the CDR3 is TGTGCCAGCAGCCAAACGGGACAGGGCCTCAAGGAGCAGTTCTTC.

Comments on this clone: The sample contains more than one DNA sequence encoding this CDR3. J is TRBJ2-5 and V is TRBV28; D not resolved. V was clipped by 4 bases and J by 5 bases, with 8 bases between them. Germline-derived CDR1 and CDR2 are MDHEN and SYDVKM. The CDR3 contains 12 residues. CDR3 protein: CASSWVGETQYF. The CDR3 nucleotides are TGTGCCAGCAGTTGGGTCGGGGAGACCCAGTACTTC.

This clone appeared a single time. The chain joins TRBV6-5 to TRBJ2-7; D gene ambiguous. Germline V gene sequence: CDR1 MNHEY, CDR2 SVGAGI. Trimming took off 5 bases at V and 6 bases at J, with 14 bases between the two ends. The CDR3 loop spans 13 amino acids. The CDR3 bases are TGTGCCAGCAGTCTGGCCCTTCGAACCGAGCAGTACTTC. It yields the protein CASSLALRTEQYF.

In regard to this clone: Other DNA sequences in this sample translate to the same CDR3. V is TRBV5-1 and J is TRBJ2-5; possibly TRBD1 or TRBD2 for D (6 bases each). The germline V gene has CDR1 SGHRS and CDR2 YFSETQ. The V end lost 0 bases, the J end lost 5 bases, and 11 bases lay between the germline ends. The CDR3 covers 14 residues. The DNA for the CDR3 is TGCGCCAGCAGCTTGGTCGGGGGCTTGGAGACCCAGTACTTC. This encodes CASSLVGGLETQYF.

The V gene is TRBV20-1, the J gene TRBJ2-7; a weak D match, TRBD2 (5 bases). The CDR3 spans 11 residues. CDR1 and CDR2 (germline): DFQATT, SNEGSKA (reference sequence). V lost 4 bases, J lost 7 bases, and 11 bases lay in between. CDR3 in amino acids: CSAKSSLEQYF. CDR3 nucleotides: TGCAGTGCTAAGTCTAGCTTGGAGCAGTACTTC.

The DNA for the CDR3 is TGTGCCAGCTCATCAGAACGTCAGGCCCCCGGGGAGCTGTTTTTT. The encoded protein is CASSSERQAPGELFF. The rearrangement links TRBV18 to TRBJ2-2; D is unresolved. The V end lost 5 bases, the J end lost 6 bases, and 16 bases lay between the germline ends. This CDR3 comprises 15 residues. The germline V gene has CDR1 KGHSH and CDR2 LQKENI.